The 17 T cell receptor beta chains presented below share a single source sample, sequenced in a study of OX40 agonist ivuxolimab in advanced cancers. Method: immunoSEQ multiplex PCR; TCRdb's copy keeps in-frame clones and lacks some. The table has 50,000 to 65,000 clones, around 81% seen once. Sample: CD4+ or CD8+ T cells sorted from blood, taken in a trial of the OX40 agonist ivuxolimab. Source of these receptors: an adult with an advanced solid tumor such as melanoma, head and neck, liver or kidney cancer.

This chain connects TRBV9 to TRBJ2-3; TRBD1 is a possible D gene (6 bases). CDR3 length: 15 residues. CDR1 is SGDLS and CDR2 is YYNGEE in the germline V gene. V was clipped by 2 bases and J by 2 bases, with 12 bases between them. CDR3 amino acids: CASSVLGAYTDTQYF. For the CDR3, the DNA is TGTGCCAGCAGCGTTCTGGGGGCATACACAGATACGCAGTATTTT.

The rearrangement uses TRBV6-6 and TRBJ2-5; 8 positions match TRBD1. V trimming: 0 bases; J trimming: 6 bases; junction bases outside the gene matches: 3. The CDR3 consists of 14 residues. The germline V gene has CDR1 MNHNY and CDR2 SVGAGI (reference sequence). The CDR3 here is CASSYSRTGKTQYF. In DNA, the CDR3 is TGTGCCAGCAGTTACTCCCGGACAGGGAAGACCCAGTACTTC.

This clone was seen a handful of times. This chain uses TRBV7-9 with TRBJ2-2; 11 nucleotides align to TRBD1. V lost 5 bases and J lost 5; bases outside the gene matches: 7. Germline V gene sequence: CDR1 SEHNR, CDR2 FQNEAQ (reference sequence). The CDR3 has 16 amino acids. CDR3 amino acids: CASSPRTGGYTGELFF. In DNA form, the CDR3 reads TGTGCCAGCAGCCCACGGACAGGGGGCTATACCGGGGAGCTGTTTTTT.

The V call is TRBV7-2, the J call TRBJ2-3; TRBD2 matches at 8 bases. The CDR3 is made up of 19 amino acids. Germline lookup yields CDR1 SGHTA and CDR2 FQGNSA. V lost 2 bases, J lost 3 bases, and 16 bases stayed unmatched. Here the CDR3 DNA reads TGTGCCAGCAGCTTAACCCCCGTCGTTGCGGGGGGTGGGACAGATACGCAGTATTTT. This translates into CASSLTPVVAGGGTDTQYF.

The chain employs TRBV20-1 and TRBJ2-1; weak D call: TRBD1 (6 bases). The CDR3 is 11 amino acids. The V end lost 7 bases, the J end lost 7 bases, and 11 bases lay between the germline ends. CDR1 and CDR2 (germline): DFQATT, SNEGSKA (reference sequence). The DNA for the CDR3 is TGCAGTGTCAGGACAGTAAATGAGCAGTTCTTC. Protein: CSVRTVNEQFF.

This sequence joins TRBV2 and TRBJ1-2, with 7 bases aligning to TRBD1. This CDR3 comprises 14 residues. Per germline, CDR1 SNHLY and CDR2 FYNNEI. V dropped 4 bases and J dropped 3; count of bases not matched to a gene: 5. The chain's CDR3 is CASSGLTGDYGYTF. The CDR3 DNA is TGTGCCAGCAGTGGCCTAACAGGGGACTATGGCTACACCTTC.

The genes are TRBV7-6 and TRBJ2-1; TRBD2 agrees at 7 bases. Unmatched junction bases numbered 9, after V lost 1 base and J lost 9 bases. The CDR3 has 15 amino acids. The germline CDR1 and CDR2 sequences are SGHVS and FNYEAQ. CDR3 sequence: CASSLGSTSKGEQFF. The CDR3 region has the DNA TGTGCCAGCAGCTTAGGATCGACTAGCAAGGGTGAGCAGTTCTTC.

The J gene is TRBJ1-4, the V gene TRBV4-1; D remains unclear. V was cut by 1 base and J by 0 bases, with 9 bases left in between. Looked up from germline, CDR1 is MGHRA and CDR2 is YSYEKL. The CDR3 length is 16 residues. CDR3 nucleotide sequence: TGCGCCAGCAGCCAAGGTGTCGGGACAACTAATGAAAAACTGTTTTTT. Residues: CASSQGVGTTNEKLFF.

CDR3 protein: CASGGPNSPLHF. The CDR3 DNA follows: TGTGCCAGCGGGGGACCCAATTCACCCCTCCACTTT. The chain has TRBV28 and TRBJ1-6; possible D gene TRBD1, 5 bases. CDR3 length: 12 residues. V lost 8 bases and J lost 7, with 9 bases in between. In germline, CDR1 is MDHEN, CDR2 SYDVKM.

The chain joins TRBV7-3 to TRBJ1-1, with a weak D call TRBD1 (5 bases). The CDR3 contains 18 residues. Germline CDR1 reads SGHTA; CDR2 reads FQGTGA. The ends were cut back, 1 base at V and 4 bases at J, with 22 bases in the middle. The CDR3 DNA is TGTGCCAGCAGCTTAATCCCCCACGGAGGCAGGGCCTCCACTGAAGCTTTCTTT. This sequence encodes CASSLIPHGGRASTEAFF. The full variable domain, its missing parts supplied by reference TRBV7-3 and TRBJ1-1, is GAGVSQTPSNKVTEKGKYVELRCDPISGHTALYWYRQSLGQGPEFLIYFQGTGAADDSGLPNDRFFAVRPEGSVSTLKIQRTERGDSAVYLCASSLIPHGGRASTEAFFGQGTRLTVV.

The V and J genes are TRBV7-2 and TRBJ2-1; 7 bases align to TRBD2. The germline V gene encodes CDR1 SGHTA and CDR2 FQGNSA. The CDR3 consists of 16 residues. The V and J ends lost 5 bases and 14 bases, in that order; junction bases with no gene match: 21. CDR3 DNA: TGTGCCAGCAGCACCAGCCTCGGGCCGGGAGGATCGCCAGAGTTCTTC. This sequence encodes CASSTSLGPGGSPEFF.

The genes are TRBV5-6 and TRBJ1-2; no reliable D call. V dropped 2 bases and J dropped 3 bases, with 11 bases sitting between them. CDR1 and CDR2 (germline): SGHDT, YYEEEE. The CDR3 has 14 amino acids. DNA for the CDR3: TGTGCCAGCAGCTTCGGTAGGAGGGACTATGGCTACACCTTC. Translation gives CASSFGRRDYGYTF.

The rearrangement uses TRBV19 and TRBJ1-6; D is undetermined. The germline V gene encodes CDR1 LNHDA and CDR2 SQIVND (reference sequence). V was pared by 6 bases and J by 3 bases, with 6 bases between. The CDR3 contains 13 residues. The CDR3 sequence: CASSGSYNSPLHF. The CDR3 DNA reads as TGTGCCAGTAGCGGGAGCTATAATTCACCCCTCCACTTT.

The chain employs TRBV28 and TRBJ2-1; 9 positions match TRBD2. CDR1 is MDHEN, CDR2 SYDVKM, per germline. The CDR3 sequence is 15 residues long. Trimming removed 5 bases from V and 5 bases from J; junction bases left unmatched: 7. Here the CDR3 DNA reads TGTGCCAGCAGTCTTAGCGGGAGAAGGGACAATGAGCAGTTCTTC. It translates to CASSLSGRRDNEQFF. Together with reference TRBV28 and TRBJ2-1, the CDR3 gives the full variable domain: DVKVTQSSRYLVKRTGEKVFLECVQDMDHENMFWYRQDPGLGLRLIYFSYDVKMKEKGDIPEGYSVSREKKERFSLILESASTNQTSMYLCASSLSGRRDNEQFFGPGTRLTVL.

J is TRBJ2-2 and V is TRBV4-1; maybe TRBD2 (5 bases). This CDR3 spans 15 amino acids. V was clipped by 0 bases and J by 5 bases, with 10 bases between them. Germline assignment: CDR1 MGHRA and CDR2 YSYEKL. CDR3 bases: TGCGCCAGCAGCCAAGAACTAGTGAGAACCGGGGAGCTGTTTTTT. Its translation is CASSQELVRTGELFF.

The J gene is TRBJ2-5, the V gene TRBV5-1, with a possible D match to TRBD2 (7 bases). The CDR3 is made up of 15 amino acids. The germline gives CDR1 SGHRS, CDR2 YFSETQ. V was shortened by 10 bases and J by 2 bases, with 21 bases between the two germline ends. The CDR3 DNA follows: TGCGCCGCAGCAAGGGGGGGAGGAGGACAAGAGACCCAGTACTTC. Amino acid sequence: CAAARGGGGQETQYF. Drawing the rest from reference TRBV5-1 and TRBJ2-5, the complete variable domain is KAGVTQTPRYLIKTRGQQVTLSCSPISGHRSVSWYQQTPGQGLQFLFEYFSETQRNKGNFPGRFSGRQFSNSRSEMNVSTLELGDSALYLCAAARGGGGQETQYFGPGTRLLVL.

The chain couples TRBV2 to TRBJ2-3; TRBD2 aligns across 12 bases. The CDR3 runs to 14 residues. Per the germline V gene, CDR1 is SNHLY and CDR2 is FYNNEI. Trimming removed 8 bases from V and 3 bases from J; junction bases left unmatched: 3. DNA for the CDR3: TGTGCCAGCCGACTAGCGGGAGAGACAGATACGCAGTATTTT. Translation gives CASRLAGETDTQYF.